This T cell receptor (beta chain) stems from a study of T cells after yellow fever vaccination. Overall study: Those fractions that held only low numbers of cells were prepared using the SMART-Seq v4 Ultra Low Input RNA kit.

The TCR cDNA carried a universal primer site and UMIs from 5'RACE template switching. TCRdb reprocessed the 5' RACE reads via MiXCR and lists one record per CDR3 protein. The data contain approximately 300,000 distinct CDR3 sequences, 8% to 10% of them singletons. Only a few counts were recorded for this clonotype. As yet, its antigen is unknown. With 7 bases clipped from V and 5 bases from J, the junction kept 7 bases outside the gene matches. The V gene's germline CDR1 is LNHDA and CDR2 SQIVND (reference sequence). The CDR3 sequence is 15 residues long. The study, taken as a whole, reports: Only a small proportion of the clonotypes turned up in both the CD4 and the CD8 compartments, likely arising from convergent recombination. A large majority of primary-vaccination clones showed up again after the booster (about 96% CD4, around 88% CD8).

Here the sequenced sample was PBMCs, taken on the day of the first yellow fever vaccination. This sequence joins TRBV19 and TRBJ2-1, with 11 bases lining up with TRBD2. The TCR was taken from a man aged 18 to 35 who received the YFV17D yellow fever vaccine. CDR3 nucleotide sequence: TGTGCCAGTACTCCCGGGACTAGCGGAAACAATGAGCAGTTCTTC. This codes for CASTPGTSGNNEQFF.